Sequencing of this TCR beta chain was carried out in a study of technical replicates of blood from a few donors (dated by TCRdb to 2015 to 2018). The CDR3 sequence holds 11 residues, the cysteine and phenylalanine included. Only the CDR3 portion is preserved as DNA: 33 bases, with reading frame beginning at the first base. The germline ends are 7 bases apart after V is trimmed by 6 bases and J by 4 bases. The germline V gene provides CDR1 MDHEN and CDR2 SYDVKM. Library construction relied on the immunoSEQ multiplex PCR assay. The table comes from immuneACCESS by way of TCRdb, which keeps in-frame sequences with V and J called. Part of the clones is missing from these tables; in studies checked, under half for an unresolved V gene and the rest for unknown reasons. This sample comprises about 84,000 clones, 93% of them detected only once. Roughly 0.26% of the sample is in the top ten clones. As for this clone: Its antigen remains undetermined. No base-level quality is on record; no much larger clone is a single base apart.

This clonotype was sampled from a human donor in good health. The sequencing sample was made of T cells isolated from PBMCs. The sequence links TRBV28 to TRBJ2-7; no confident D gene assignment can be made. The DNA sequence is given as TGTGCCAGCAGCCTCCGGTACGAGCAGTACTTC. Its coded protein is CASSLRYEQYF.